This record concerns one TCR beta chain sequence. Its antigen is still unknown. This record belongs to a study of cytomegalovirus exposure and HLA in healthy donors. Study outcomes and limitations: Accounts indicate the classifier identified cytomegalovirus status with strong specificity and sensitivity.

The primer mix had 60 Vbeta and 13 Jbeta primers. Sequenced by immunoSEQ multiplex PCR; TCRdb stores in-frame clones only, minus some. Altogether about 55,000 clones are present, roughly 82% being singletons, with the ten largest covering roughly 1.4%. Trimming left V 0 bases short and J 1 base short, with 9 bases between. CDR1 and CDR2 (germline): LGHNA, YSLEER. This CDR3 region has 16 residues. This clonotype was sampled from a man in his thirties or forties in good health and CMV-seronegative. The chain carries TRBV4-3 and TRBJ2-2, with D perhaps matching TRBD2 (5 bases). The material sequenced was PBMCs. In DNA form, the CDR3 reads TGCGCCAGCAGCCAAGACGCTAGCCGGAACACCGGGGAGCTGTTTTTT. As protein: CASSQDASRNTGELFF.